The source of this TCR beta chain is a study of cytomegalovirus exposure and HLA in healthy donors. The PCR ran on 60 Vbeta and 13 Jbeta primers. Assay: immunoSEQ multiplex PCR; the TCRdb copy retains only in-frame clones and omits some. The sample includes fewer than 200,000 clones, 65% to 85% seen only once; the top ten take about 0.76%. Concerning this clone itself: Its antigen is as yet unknown.

Germline V gene lookup returns CDR1 MNHEY and CDR2 SMNVEV (reference sequence). Trimming pared 6 bases from V and 1 base from J, leaving 12 bases between. The CDR3 is 15 amino acids. The study's findings and limits: Trimming of TCR beta V- and J-genes showed a link, identified in a later analysis, to a missense DCLRE1C variant. Looking again later, the authors saw that most CMV-associated TCR beta chains seemed HLA-restricted.

This sequence was found in a woman between 18 and 30 years old in good health and CMV-seronegative. V and J are TRBV27 and TRBJ1-4, with D unresolved. Sample: PBMCs. In nucleotides, the CDR3 is TGTGCCAGCAGGCAGGAACTCTTAACTAATGAAAAACTGTTTTTT. Its protein product is CASRQELLTNEKLFF.